This is a list of T cell receptor beta chains from one sample in a study of T cell responses to AZD1222 COVID-19 vaccine. The repertoire was sequenced with immunoSEQ multiplex PCR; TCRdb's copy has only in-frame clones and lacks some. The top ten clones hold 0.9% to 0.95% of a sample with about 130,000 clones, over 90% of them seen once. Here the sequenced sample was peripheral blood, taken on day 0 of AZD1222 vaccination. The source of these receptors is an adult in good health. CDR3s include the opening cysteine and the closing phenylalanine or tryptophan. A D gene is named only where the DNA matches it firmly. A clone size is listed for some rows: how often the clone was seen (once, few, many), or a class if it is expanded.

V	J	size	length	D	DNA	CDR3
TRBV2	TRBJ2-4	NA	13	NA	TGTGCCAGCAGTGAGGTAGCCAAAAACATTCAGTACTTC	CASSEVAKNIQYF
TRBV7-9	TRBJ1-1	NA	17	TRBD1	TGTGCCAGCAGCTTAGCGCTACTTGGCCAGGGGGCGCGAAAAGCTTTCTTT	CASSLALLGQGARKAFF
TRBV7-2	TRBJ1-6	once	14	TRBD1	TGTGCCAGCAGCACCGGACAGGGGGCCGTAACCCTCCACTTT	CASSTGQGAVTLHF
TRBV6-5	TRBJ2-7	NA	15	NA	TGTGCCAGCGGGGAGTGGGTGGGGGGCTCCTACGAGCAGTACTTC	CASGEWVGGSYEQYF
TRBV6-6	TRBJ1-1	NA	13	NA	TGTGCCAGCAAAGCGGGGGGAGACACTGAAGCTTTCTTT	CASKAGGDTEAFF
TRBV10-1	TRBJ2-7	NA	14	TRBD1	TGCGCCAGCAGCCCGGGGCAGGGGGCACACGAGCAGTACTTC	CASSPGQGAHEQYF
TRBV6-5	TRBJ2-7	NA	16	TRBD1	TGTGCCAGCAGTTATACTCGGACAGGAGGTAGGGAGGAGCAGTACTTC	CASSYTRTGGREEQYF
TRBV5-1	TRBJ1-4	NA	14	NA	TGCGCCAGCAGCTTGGGGCGGGGAGATGAAAAACTGTTTTTT	CASSLGRGDEKLFF
TRBV19	TRBJ1-6	NA	13	NA	TGTGCCAGTAAGGGGCAGGGACATTCACCCCTCCACTTT	CASKGQGHSPLHF
TRBV18	TRBJ1-2	NA	13	TRBD1	TGTGCCAGCTCTCCGGGACAGGGGCATGGCTACACCTTC	CASSPGQGHGYTF
TRBV9	TRBJ1-6	NA	13	NA	TGTGCCAGCAGCGACAGGGACAATTCACCCCTCCACTTT	CASSDRDNSPLHF
TRBV28	TRBJ2-7	NA	12	NA	TGTGCCAGCAGTTTAAAGCCTTACGAGCAGTACTTC	CASSLKPYEQYF
TRBV2	TRBJ1-1	NA	12	NA	TGTGCCAGCAGTGAAGGGGGATTTGAAGCTTTCTTT	CASSEGGFEAFF
TRBV10-2	TRBJ1-1	NA	13	TRBD1	TGCGCCAGCAGTGAACAGGGGAAAACTGAAGCTTTCTTT	CASSEQGKTEAFF
TRBV30	TRBJ2-1	NA	15	TRBD2	TGTGCCTGGAGTACATATAGCGGGGGCTACAATGAGCAGTTCTTC	CAWSTYSGGYNEQFF
TRBV27	TRBJ1-5	NA	15	NA	TGTGCCAGCAGTTCCGGGACGGGCAGCAATCAGCCCCAGCATTTT	CASSSGTGSNQPQHF
TRBV6-4	TRBJ1-1	NA	14	NA	TGTGCCAGCCGGTCGGGGGGGGCAGACACTGAAGCTTTCTTT	CASRSGGADTEAFF
TRBV7-8	TRBJ1-5	NA	16	TRBD1	TGTGCCAGCAGCTTAGCGTCAGGGGGAGGCAATCAGCCCCAGCATTTT	CASSLASGGGNQPQHF
TRBV18	TRBJ1-5	NA	16	TRBD1	TGTGCCAGCTCACCCACAGGGGGCTCCAAGCGTCAGCCCCAGCATTTT	CASSPTGGSKRQPQHF
TRBV27	TRBJ2-7	NA	13	TRBD1	TGTGCCAGCCAAAAGGACAGGGCCCACGAGCAGTACTTC	CASQKDRAHEQYF
TRBV6-5	TRBJ2-7	few	15	TRBD1	TGTGCCAGCAGACCCGGGACAGGGGGCATGTACGAGCAGTACTTC	CASRPGTGGMYEQYF
TRBV9	TRBJ1-3	NA	14	TRBD1	TGTGCCAGCAACCCCGGACAGGGGGGAAACACCATATATTTT	CASNPGQGGNTIYF
TRBV5-1	TRBJ2-1	NA	13	NA	TGCGCCAGCAGCTCGGACGGTCAGGGTGAGCAGTTCTTC	CASSSDGQGEQFF
TRBV14	TRBJ2-4	NA	16	NA	TGTGCCAGCAGCCTAGGTGGGGGGCGTGTTGGAAACATTCAGTACTTC	CASSLGGGRVGNIQYF
TRBV7-9	TRBJ2-1	NA	14	NA	TGTGCCAGCAGCTTGGGTGGGAATAGGAATGAGCAGTTCTTC	CASSLGGNRNEQFF
TRBV3-1/TRBV3-2	TRBJ2-7	once	16	TRBD1	TGTGCCAGCAGCCAAGAAGGGGGCAGGATCCTAGACGAGCAGTACTTC	CASSQEGGRILDEQYF
TRBV21-1	TRBJ1-3	NA	19	NA	TGTGCCAGCAGCAAAGTAGGGGACAGGGGCGGACACGGAGGAAACACCATATATTTT	CASSKVGDRGGHGGNTIYF
TRBV7-8	TRBJ1-5	NA	14	NA	TGTGCCAGCAGCTTATCCCCGGGAAATCAGCCCCAGCATTTT	CASSLSPGNQPQHF
TRBV5-1	TRBJ2-5	few	15	NA	TGCGCCAGCAGCCCACGTGGGGAAGGGGCGAAGACCCAGTACTTC	CASSPRGEGAKTQYF
TRBV19	TRBJ1-1	NA	14	NA	TGTGCCAGTAGTGGGGAAACAGGGTACACTGAAGCTTTCTTT	CASSGETGYTEAFF
TRBV3-1/TRBV3-2	TRBJ1-1	NA	13	NA	TGTGCCAGCAGCCACACCGGACGGACTGAAGCTTTCTTT	CASSHTGRTEAFF
TRBV11-3	TRBJ2-7	NA	14	NA	TGTGCCAGCAGCTTTCAGTCTCGCCCCCACGAGCAGTACTTC	CASSFQSRPHEQYF
TRBV7-9	TRBJ2-2	NA	13	NA	TGTGCCAGCAGCTTAACAGCCACCGGGGAGCTGTTTTTT	CASSLTATGELFF
TRBV5-4	TRBJ1-1	NA	16	NA	TGTGCCAGCAGCTCTGCCGGGACGCAGGGTGTTGCTGAAGCTTTCTTT	CASSSAGTQGVAEAFF
TRBV12-5	TRBJ1-1	NA	14	NA	TGTGCTAGTGGTTTGAGCGGGTGGGACACTGAAGCTTTCTTT	CASGLSGWDTEAFF
TRBV5-6	TRBJ1-3	NA	14	NA	TGTGCCAGCAGCTTGGATTCGGCTGGGGACACCATATATTTT	CASSLDSAGDTIYF
TRBV5-1	TRBJ1-2	NA	15	TRBD1	TGCGCCAGCAGCTTCCGGACAGGGAAGGGCTATGGCTACACCTTC	CASSFRTGKGYGYTF
TRBV12-5	TRBJ2-3	NA	15	TRBD2	TGTGCTAGTGGTTTGGGACGCCGGGAGGCAGATACGCAGTATTTT	CASGLGRREADTQYF
TRBV19	TRBJ1-1	NA	17	TRBD1	TGTGCCAGTAGTTTCGTCCTAGGGGGCGCGGGTAACACTGAAGCTTTCTTT	CASSFVLGGAGNTEAFF
TRBV2	TRBJ1-6	NA	12	NA	TGTGCCAGCAGTGCGGGCGGAAACTCCCTCCACTTT	CASSAGGNSLHF
TRBV6-1	TRBJ2-7	NA	13	NA	TGTGCCAGCAGTGAACAGGGTATATACGAGCAGTACTTC	CASSEQGIYEQYF
TRBV7-9	TRBJ1-4	NA	13	NA	TGTGCCAGCAGCTTGGACTATAATGAAAAACTGTTTTTT	CASSLDYNEKLFF